Below, one T cell receptor beta chain is given with its context. The sample belongs to a study of blood T cell repertoires in COVID-19. Study summary: COVID-19 samples, acute and convalescent, were from the United States, Italy and Spain. Sample material is recorded as cDNA or gDNA derived from T cells, B-cell-depleted T cells, or PBMCs.

Per the germline V gene, CDR1 is GTSNPN and CDR2 is SVGIG (reference sequence). CDR3 length: 14 residues. The ends lost 5 bases at V and 6 bases at J; junction bases unmatched: 13. Sequencing used immunoSEQ multiplex PCR; TCRdb keeps in-frame clones, though not all of them. Of some 160,000 clones in the sample, approximately 84% were seen once. V is TRBV30 and J is TRBJ2-7; 7 nucleotides match TRBD1. Source material: peripheral blood. The clonotype was recovered from a woman of 80 years or more with COVID-19, enrolled during active disease. The CDR3 sequence: CAWDPGTAPSEQYF. CDR3 bases: TGTGCCTGGGACCCCGGGACAGCGCCGAGCGAGCAGTACTTC.